This T cell receptor beta chain was recorded in a study of STAT5B mutations in CD4+ large granular lymphocyte leukemia. Study findings and constraints: No patients shared main leukemic clonotypes, though roughly 27% appeared at low frequency elsewhere. Compared with healthy controls (2/35), patient top clones favored TRBV06 (8/27). Patient CD4-sorted repertoires looked more clonal than healthy CD4+ repertoires, even without putative leukemic clones. Higher CD4+ than CD8+ T-LGLL clonality might reflect small sample size.

Using immunoSEQ multiplex PCR, the repertoire was profiled, and TCRdb retains in-frame clones only, with some absent. There are nearly 30,000 clones in the sample; more than 60% occur only once, and approximately 6.2% lies in the top ten. Trimming pared 2 bases from V and 3 bases from J, leaving 10 bases between. Germline V gene data show CDR1 as MNHNY and CDR2 as SVGAGI (reference sequence). The CDR3 extends over 14 amino acids. Details on this clone: The antigen is unknown.

The sequenced sample was CD4+ T cells from blood buffy coats. J is TRBJ1-2 and V is TRBV6-6; tentative D call: TRBD1 (5 bases). This sequence originates from a human donor in good health. CDR3 DNA: TGTGCCAGCAGTTACAGGGACGGATACTATGGCTACACCTTC. The encoded protein is CASSYRDGYYGYTF.